These T cell receptor beta chains were read from a single sample in a study of early T cells in non-severe SARS-CoV-2 infection. MiXCR was run by TCRdb on the 5' RACE reads, yielding one entry per CDR3 protein. The data hold tens of thousands of distinct CDR3 sequences, with 5.7% observed a single time. The sample consisted of whole blood. Receptors were obtained from an adult who was a healthcare worker with PCR-confirmed SARS-CoV-2 infection or an uninfected control (not recorded which). Each CDR3 is given without its conserved first and last residue. Clone size is shown for a subset of rows, as once, few, many or a class of expanded clone.

ASSIQPGIQETQY,many,TRBJ2-5,TRBV7-2
ASSLGQGGEQY,many,TRBJ2-7,TRBV4-1
ASSVGGASSAEQF,many,TRBJ2-1,TRBV9
ATSDLKAGEDWNEQF,few,TRBJ2-1,TRBV24-1
ASSSKHPQVNRATNTEAF,many,TRBJ1-1,TRBV11-2
ASTKTGDSYEQY,many,TRBJ2-7,TRBV28
SANRLSDTQY,.,TRBJ2-3,TRBV20-1
ASSPPSGDTGNEQF,few,TRBJ2-1,TRBV7-9
ATSRATGAEGEQF,many,TRBJ2-1,TRBV15
ASSQVWWAGLGYT,many,TRBJ1-2,TRBV4-3
ASSFLSTDTQY,many,TRBJ2-3,TRBV7-6
ASSLQGYEQY,once,TRBJ2-7,TRBV2
SARDSGRTGTQY,many,TRBJ2-5,TRBV20-1
SANDRGSLYEQY,many,TRBJ2-7,TRBV20-1
ASSRLAGGLELLSQY,few,TRBJ2-5,TRBV7-2
SARVGSPSYEQY,few,TRBJ2-7,TRBV20-1
ASSLAAIQYNEQF,.,TRBJ2-1,TRBV12-3/TRBV12-4
ASSQRREQY,many,TRBJ2-7,TRBV7-2
ASSRTSGGYGGETQY,medium-sized,TRBJ2-5,TRBV6-5
ASSQDVGETQY,many,TRBJ2-5,TRBV4-3
ASSLEGSGEKLF,many,TRBJ1-4,TRBV7-9
ASSPPGYTYEQY,many,TRBJ2-7,TRBV7-9
ASSLSQNTEAF,.,TRBJ1-1,TRBV7-8
SVAGDSTDTQY,many,TRBJ2-3,TRBV29-1
SAWVRTDTQY,few,TRBJ2-3,TRBV20-1
ASSELQNTEAF,many,TRBJ1-1,TRBV6-1
ASSYHSGGGTDTQY,.,TRBJ2-3,TRBV9
SVDRGKSYNEQF,many,TRBJ2-1,TRBV29-1
ASSPPGEDQTEQF,many,TRBJ2-1,TRBV18
ASSFRSDTQY,.,TRBJ2-3,TRBV7-6
ASSDRDQPQH,many,TRBJ1-5,TRBV7-2
ASSPTPAYEQY,.,TRBJ2-7,TRBV14
SARPLAISYEQY,many,TRBJ2-7,TRBV20-1
ASSVVGTGVETQY,.,TRBJ2-5,TRBV9
ASSLVSGSSSYEQY,.,TRBJ2-7,TRBV7-9
ATTPRGLGIHTQY,many,TRBJ2-3,TRBV2
ASIGTSGGYEQY,few,TRBJ2-7,TRBV27
ASTAYGGSYEQY,many,TRBJ2-7,TRBV7-2
ASSQDLGRRGHIQY,many,TRBJ2-4,TRBV4-3
SVATRDRGRIGELF,medium-sized,TRBJ2-2,TRBV29-1